This T cell receptor beta chain was sequenced during a study of Tregs in tolerant kidney transplant recipients. The ends were cut back, 3 bases at V and 7 bases at J, with 10 bases in the middle. Germline lookup yields CDR1 SGHRS and CDR2 YFSETQ. The CDR3 covers 13 residues. Method: immunoSEQ multiplex PCR; TCRdb's copy keeps in-frame clones and lacks some. The repertoire holds roughly 69,000 clones, with about 89% as singletons. Study-level results: The most relevant donor-specific Treg TCRbeta repertoire apparently came from expansion with activated donor B cells.

Thawed PBMCs were FACS-sorted into unstimulated CD4+CD25+CD127- regulatory T cells, CD4+CD25- non-regulatory cells, CD4 and CD8 cells. A note on this clone: Its specificity is not known.

This clonotype was obtained from a human donor who received a combined kidney and bone marrow transplant. The chain couples TRBV5-1 to TRBJ2-2; D may be TRBD2 (6 bases). Sequencing was performed on CD4+ T cells from blood, taken before the transplant. CDR3 bases: TGCGCCAGCAGCTCGGGAGATAGCGGGGAGCTGTTTTTT. Its translation is CASSSGDSGELFF. Based on the CDR3 plus reference TRBV5-1 and TRBJ2-2, the full variable domain is KAGVTQTPRYLIKTRGQQVTLSCSPISGHRSVSWYQQTPGQGLQFLFEYFSETQRNKGNFPGRFSGRQFSNSRSEMNVSTLELGDSALYLCASSSGDSGELFFGEGSRLTVL.